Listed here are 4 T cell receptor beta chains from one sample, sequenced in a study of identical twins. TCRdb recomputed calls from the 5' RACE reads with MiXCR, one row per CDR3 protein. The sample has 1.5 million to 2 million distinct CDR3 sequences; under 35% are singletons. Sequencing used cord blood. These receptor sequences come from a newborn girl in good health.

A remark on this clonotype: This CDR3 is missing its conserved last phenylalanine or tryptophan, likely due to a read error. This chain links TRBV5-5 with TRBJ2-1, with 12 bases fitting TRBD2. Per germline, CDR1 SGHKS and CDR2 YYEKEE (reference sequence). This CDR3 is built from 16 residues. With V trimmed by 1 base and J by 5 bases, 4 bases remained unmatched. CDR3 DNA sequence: TGTGCCAGCAGCTTGAACCTAGCGGGAGGGAACAATGAGCAGTTCTGC. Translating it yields CASSLNLAGGNNEQFC.

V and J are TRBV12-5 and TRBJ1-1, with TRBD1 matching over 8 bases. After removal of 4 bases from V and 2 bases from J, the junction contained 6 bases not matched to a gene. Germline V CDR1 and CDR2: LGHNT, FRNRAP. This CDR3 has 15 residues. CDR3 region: CASGSTRGLNTEAFF. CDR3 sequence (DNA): TGTGCTAGTGGTTCGACCAGGGGGCTAAACACTGAAGCTTTCTTT.

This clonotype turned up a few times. The CDR3 sequence is CASSLGDHMAYEQFF. The CDR3, as DNA: TGTGCCAGCAGCTTAGGGGACCATATGGCGTATGAGCAGTTCTTC. The chain has TRBV11-2 and TRBJ2-1; D might be TRBD1 or TRBD2, each matching 5 bases. Germline lookup yields CDR1 SGHAT and CDR2 FQNNGV. Trimming removed 1 base at V and 8 bases at J, with 15 bases between. The CDR3 loop spans 15 amino acids.

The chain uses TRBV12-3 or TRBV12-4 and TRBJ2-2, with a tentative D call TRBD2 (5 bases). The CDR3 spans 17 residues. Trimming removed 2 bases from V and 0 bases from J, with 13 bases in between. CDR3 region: CASSLTPFGTNTGELFF. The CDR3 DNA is TGTGCCAGCAGTTTAACCCCTTTCGGGACGAACACCGGGGAGCTGTTTTTT.